Listed below are T cell receptor beta chains from one sample, sequenced in a study of immune heterogeneity within non-small cell lung tumors. TCRdb ran MiXCR on the multiplex PCR reads and lists one entry per CDR3 protein. The sample shows 9,500 to 11,000 distinct CDR3 sequences, 15% to 25% of them seen only once. Material: lung tumor tissue. All receptors derive from a man aged 55 to 70 with non-small cell lung cancer. Both conserved end residues are part of each CDR3. A D gene is named only where the DNA matches it firmly. Clone sizes are given selectively: once, few, many, or a class where the clone is expanded.

few TRBJ2-7 TRBV9 - TGTGCCAGCAGCGTAGTGTACGAGCAGTACTTC CASSVVYEQYF
many TRBJ1-5 TRBV10-3 - TGTGCCCCCCGGGACGGATTTAGCAATCAGCCCCAGCATTTT CAPRDGFSNQPQHF
- TRBJ1-2 TRBV6-1 TRBD1 TGTGCCAGCAGCTGGGACAGCCTGTCCTCCTATGGCTACACCTTC CASSWDSLSSYGYTF
once TRBJ2-1 TRBV24-1 TRBD2 TGTTCCACCAGTGATCCTAGCGGGGCTTACAATGAGCAGTTCTTC CSTSDPSGAYNEQFF
many TRBJ1-2 TRBV5-1 - TGCGCCAGCAGCAAGGACCCCAGCGACTATGGCTACACCTTC CASSKDPSDYGYTF
medium-sized TRBJ1-2 TRBV27 TRBD1 TGTGCCAGCAGTCCAGGGACAGGCTTGAGCTACACCTTC CASSPGTGLSYTF
medium-sized TRBJ1-2 TRBV4-1 - TGCGCCAGCAGCCTTGGGACATCGGACCCCAATGGCTACACCTTC CASSLGTSDPNGYTF
few TRBJ2-1 TRBV20-1 - TGCAGTGCTAGGGGGGGCCTTGAGCAGTTCTTC CSARGGLEQFF
- TRBJ2-1 TRBV6-1 - TGTGCCAGCACCCCTGACGGGAGACCGAACTCCTACAATGAGCAGTTCTTC CASTPDGRPNSYNEQFF
few TRBJ2-1 TRBV2 TRBD2 TGTGCCAGCAGTGAAAACGGGAGGGGCAATGAGCAGTTCTTC CASSENGRGNEQFF
once TRBJ2-1 TRBV7-3 - TGTGCCAGCAGCTCGGACCCCGATTCCTCCAATGAGCAGTTCTTC CASSSDPDSSNEQFF
- TRBJ2-4 TRBV27 - TGTGCCAGCAGTAAGACAGGACTACTAGCCAAAAACATTCAGTACTTC CASSKTGLLAKNIQYF
few TRBJ1-5 TRBV25-1 TRBD1 TGTGCCAGCAGTGCCGGACAGGGGCACGGCAATCAGCCCCAGCATTTT CASSAGQGHGNQPQHF
many TRBJ2-1 TRBV11-3 TRBD2 TGTGCCAGCAGCTTAGAAGGACTAGCTCTCGGTGAGCAGTTCTTC CASSLEGLALGEQFF
few TRBJ1-1 TRBV19 - TGTGCCAGTAGTATAGGAAGTAGGGACACTGAAGCTTTCTTT CASSIGSRDTEAFF
- TRBJ1-1 TRBV11-2 - TGTGCCAGCAGCTTAACCGCCCGCGACGGAGCTTTCTTT CASSLTARDGAFF
medium-sized TRBJ2-7 TRBV5-1 - TGCGCCAGCAGCTCCGGACTCGCCTACGAGCAGTACTTC CASSSGLAYEQYF
- TRBJ2-4 TRBV20-1 - TGCAGTGCTCGCGATGGACAGAAAAACATTCAGTACTTC CSARDGQKNIQYF
- TRBJ1-6 TRBV30 - TGTGCCTGGACAGGGGTAAATTCACCCCTCCACTTT CAWTGVNSPLHF
medium-sized TRBJ2-7 TRBV6-1 TRBD1 TGTGCCAGCAGTGACCACCCCGGGACAGAGGAGGAATACGAGCAGTACTTC CASSDHPGTEEEYEQYF
medium-sized TRBJ1-4 TRBV10-2 TRBD1 TGCGCCAGCAGAGACAGGGAGAGAGGTGAAAAACTGTTTTTT CASRDRERGEKLFF
- TRBJ2-1 TRBV10-1 - TGCGCCAGCAGTGAAGTGAGCAACTACAATGAGCAGTTCTTC CASSEVSNYNEQFF
many TRBJ2-3 TRBV20-1 - TGCAGTGCTCCCAAAGACCTGCACGATACGCAGTATTTT CSAPKDLHDTQYF
many TRBJ2-7 TRBV11-3 TRBD1 TGTGCCAGCAGCCCCCCGGGACAGTTCTACGAGCAGTACTTC CASSPPGQFYEQYF
few TRBJ2-1 TRBV20-1 TRBD2 TGCAGTGCTAGAGACCTTTCTCAGACTAGCGGGAGGTCTGGTGAGCAGTTCTTC CSARDLSQTSGRSGEQFF
- TRBJ1-6 TRBV20-1 - TGCAGTGCTAGAGAGACTTGGATTGGGAATTCACCCCTCCACTTT CSARETWIGNSPLHF
medium-sized TRBJ1-6 TRBV6-1 - TGTGCCAGCAGTGCTCGGGACAACTATAATTCACCCCTCCACTTT CASSARDNYNSPLHF
few TRBJ2-3 TRBV3-1 - TGTGCCAGCAGCCAAACCAGGGCAGGTACGCAGTATTTT CASSQTRAGTQYF